This TCR beta chain stems from a study of T cells in Graves' hyperthyroidism and ophthalmopathy. Using around 10 ml of fresh peripheral blood, PBMCs were prepared. Using RNA transcripts as the source, TCR beta CDR3 regions were amplified. With the HTBI primer set, the TCR CDR3 went through a first round of RT-PCR. TCRdb redid the calling of the multiplex PCR reads with MiXCR, one entry per CDR3 protein. There are around 190,000 distinct CDR3 sequences in the sample; about a sixth occur only once, and 53% lies in the top ten. This CDR3 contains 15 residues. V was pared by 9 bases and J by 13 bases, with 27 bases between.

The sequence came from a woman aged 45-65 years with Graves' hyperthyroidism. The chain employs TRBV12-3 or TRBV12-4 and TRBJ1-4, with D tentatively TRBD1 (6 bases). The specimen sequenced was blood. The CDR3 DNA is TGTGCCAGGCACCCCCCGGGACACCCTTTAAGAAGACTGTTTTTT. It encodes CARHPPGHPLRRLFF.